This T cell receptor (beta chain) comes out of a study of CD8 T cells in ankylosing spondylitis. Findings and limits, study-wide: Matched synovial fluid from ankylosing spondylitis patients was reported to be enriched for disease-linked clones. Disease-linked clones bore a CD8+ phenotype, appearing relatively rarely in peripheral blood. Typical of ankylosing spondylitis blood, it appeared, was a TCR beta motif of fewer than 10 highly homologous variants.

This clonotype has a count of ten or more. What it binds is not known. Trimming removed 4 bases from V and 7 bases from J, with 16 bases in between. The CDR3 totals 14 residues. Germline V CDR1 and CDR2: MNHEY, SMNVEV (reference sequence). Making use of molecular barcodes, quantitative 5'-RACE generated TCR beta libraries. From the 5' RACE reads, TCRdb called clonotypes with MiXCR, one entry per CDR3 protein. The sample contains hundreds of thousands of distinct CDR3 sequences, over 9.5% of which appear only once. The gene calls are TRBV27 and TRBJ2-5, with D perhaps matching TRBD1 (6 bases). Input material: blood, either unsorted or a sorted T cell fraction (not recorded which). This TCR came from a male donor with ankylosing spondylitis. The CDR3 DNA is TGTGCCAGCAGTTCCCCCGACAGGCTGGGGACCCAGTACTTC. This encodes CASSSPDRLGTQYF.